The clone carrying this TCR beta chain was detected a few times. Its antigen is undetermined. This CDR3 has 13 amino acids. J gave up 6 bases and V 10 bases, and 9 bases lay outside the gene matches. The germline CDR1 and CDR2 sequences are SGHTA and FQGNSA. This specimen belongs to a study of T cell repertoires in cytomegalovirus infection. Overall study context: A matching HLA type, together with CMV infection, was signaled by public TCR beta signatures.

General study results and limits: HLA-C-restricted TCR beta clonotypes specific for CMV led the ex vivo response. Individuals carrying CMV plus the relevant HLA were identified by cumulative frequency of public TCR beta families.

TCRdb passed the reads through MiXCR, listing each CDR3 protein once. Counted here are a few hundred thousand distinct CDR3 sequences, approximately 8.3% occurring once; the ten biggest clones make up roughly 15%. The source is a human donor in good health (CMV status not recorded). Some clones in this sample may be carry-over from other donors' samples. The sequencing input was PBMCs. The chain recombines TRBV7-2 with TRBJ1-1; 9 bases are a match to TRBD1. The chain's CDR3 is CATSTGGKAEAFF. The CDR3 DNA is TGTGCCACCTCAACAGGGGGCAAGGCTGAAGCTTTCTTT.